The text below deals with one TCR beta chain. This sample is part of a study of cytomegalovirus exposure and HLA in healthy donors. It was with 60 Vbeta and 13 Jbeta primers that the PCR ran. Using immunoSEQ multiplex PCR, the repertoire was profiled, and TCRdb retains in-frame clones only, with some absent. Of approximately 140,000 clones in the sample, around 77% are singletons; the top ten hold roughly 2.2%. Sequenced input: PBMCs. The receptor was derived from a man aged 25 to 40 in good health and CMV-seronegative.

CDR3 sequence (DNA): TGTGCCAGCAGCACCGGACAGGGGTTTAGATATGGCTACACCTTC. Protein product: CASSTGQGFRYGYTF. The chain couples TRBV7-6 to TRBJ1-2; 9 bases are shared with TRBD1. Germline V gives CDR1 SGHVS, CDR2 FNYEAQ. V lost 5 bases and J lost 5; bases outside the gene matches: 9. The CDR3 spans 15 residues.